The 27 T cell receptor beta chains in this list originate from one sample, sequenced in a study of cytomegalovirus exposure and HLA in healthy donors. TCRdb's copy holds only in-frame clones and misses some; the assay was immunoSEQ multiplex PCR. Among under 95,000 clones, approximately 93% were seen once, and the ten largest hold roughly 3.3%. Source material: PBMCs. The receptor set was obtained from a woman in her late teens or twenties in good health and CMV-seropositive.

This rearrangement joins TRBV7-9 to TRBJ2-1, with 11 nucleotides matching TRBD2. With 5 bases clipped from V and 0 bases from J, the junction kept 6 bases outside the gene matches. Germline CDR1 and CDR2: SEHNR and FQNEAQ (reference sequence). CDR3 length: 17 amino acids. The CDR3 protein is CASSATSGGSSYNEQFF. In DNA, the CDR3 is TGTGCCAGCAGCGCCACTAGCGGGGGCAGCTCCTACAATGAGCAGTTCTTC.

This chain connects TRBV11-3 to TRBJ2-3; perhaps TRBD2 as D (5 bases). V shed 3 bases and J shed 14 bases, with 12 bases lying between them. The CDR3 runs to 11 residues. Germline V gene data show CDR1 as SGHNT and CDR2 as YENEEA. The CDR3 DNA is TGTGCCAGCAGCTTGTCTAGCCGGCTGTATTTT. It is translated as CASSLSSRLYF.

The chain is built from TRBV7-2 and TRBJ2-4; D is undetermined. The CDR3 has 15 amino acids. The V gene lost 5 bases and the J gene lost 1 base, with 12 bases spanning the gap. Germline V CDR1 and CDR2: SGHTA, FQGNSA. The DNA for the CDR3 is TGTGCCAGCAGCGCTACGACATTTGCCAAAAACATTCAGTACTTC. Translation gives CASSATTFAKNIQYF.

The chain recombines TRBV7-9 with TRBJ2-2, with D unclear. The V gene's germline CDR1 is SEHNR and CDR2 FQNEAQ (reference sequence). The CDR3 has 15 residues. Between the trimmed V and J ends, which lost 5 bases and 0 bases, there was a span of 10 bases. The CDR3 sequence: CASSPTRANTGELFF. CDR3 sequence (DNA): TGTGCCAGCAGCCCCACCCGCGCGAACACCGGGGAGCTGTTTTTT.

This clone was found a few times. The chain employs TRBV7-8 and TRBJ2-1, with 10 positions matching TRBD2. The junction had 9 bases not matched to a gene; V was cut back by 4 bases and J by 6 bases. There are 16 residues in the CDR3. Germline V gene lookup returns CDR1 SGHVS and CDR2 FQNEAQ. CDR3 region: CASSSWSGRAFNEQFF. The DNA for the CDR3 is TGTGCCAGCAGCTCCTGGAGCGGGAGGGCATTCAATGAGCAGTTCTTC.

The chain employs TRBV13 and TRBJ2-5, with 9 bases fitting TRBD2. V gave up 1 base and J gave up 4 bases; unmatched junction bases: 4. From germline, CDR1 is PRHDT and CDR2 FYEKMQ (reference sequence). The CDR3 has 15 amino acids. CDR3 bases: TGTGCCAGCAGCTTAGAGGTAGCGGGAGTAGAGACCCAGTACTTC. Protein sequence: CASSLEVAGVETQYF.

This rearrangement joins TRBV10-3 to TRBJ1-1; D may be TRBD1 (6 bases). V was shortened by 4 bases and J by 2 bases, with 14 bases between the two germline ends. This CDR3 has 15 residues. CDR1 ENHRY and CDR2 SYGVKD come from the germline V gene. CDR3 residues: CAISVSGTLNTEAFF. The CDR3, as DNA: TGTGCCATCAGTGTTTCCGGGACACTCAACACTGAAGCTTTCTTT.

The rearrangement uses TRBV14 and TRBJ1-4; 7 bases map to TRBD1. Germline CDR1 and CDR2: SGHDN and FVKESK. V shed 6 bases and J 8 bases; nucleotides not matched to a gene: 6. The CDR3 contains 13 residues. CDR3 amino acids: CASSRTGGEKLFF. In nucleotides, the CDR3 is TGTGCCAGCAGTCGGACAGGAGGGGAAAAACTGTTTTTT.

The V gene is TRBV13, the J gene TRBJ2-7; a weak D match, TRBD2 (7 bases). The germline CDR1 and CDR2 sequences are PRHDT and FYEKMQ (reference sequence). The CDR3 contains 15 residues. Deletions cut 5 bases from V and 4 bases from J, with 18 bases between. Here the CDR3 reads CASSRGGGESYEQYF. The DNA for the CDR3 is TGTGCCAGCAGCCGGGGAGGGGGGGAGTCATACGAGCAGTACTTC.

The chain combines TRBV5-5 with TRBJ1-5, with D perhaps TRBD1 (5 bases). Germline loops: CDR1 SGHKS, CDR2 YYEKEE (reference sequence). This CDR3 has 16 residues. V was trimmed by 0 bases and J by 7 bases, leaving 17 bases between them. The CDR3 region is CASSLGLFGRAQPQHF. The CDR3 DNA sequence: TGTGCCAGCAGCTTGGGTTTGTTCGGCAGGGCCCAGCCCCAGCATTTT.

The J gene is TRBJ1-3, the V gene TRBV5-1; D not certain. CDR3 length: 13 residues. The germline V and J ends were trimmed by 5 bases and 4 bases, with 10 bases remaining between them. CDR1 and CDR2 from the germline V gene are SGHRS and YFSETQ. The DNA of the CDR3 is TGCGCCAGCAGTCCACTCGGGGGAAACACCATATATTTT. Translation gives CASSPLGGNTIYF.

V gene TRBV6-5 combines with J gene TRBJ1-6; unclear D gene. Trimming cost V 2 bases and J 7 bases, with 9 bases left between them. The CDR3 contains 14 residues. Per the germline V gene, CDR1 is MNHEY and CDR2 is SVGAGI. The CDR3 loop is CASSYQEGNSPLHF. In DNA form, the CDR3 reads TGTGCCAGCAGTTACCAGGAGGGCAATTCACCCCTCCACTTT.

The V and J genes are TRBV6-5 and TRBJ1-3; tentative D call: TRBD1 (5 bases). Germline V gene sequence: CDR1 MNHEY, CDR2 SVGAGI. V was trimmed by 0 bases and J by 0 bases, leaving 9 bases between them. The CDR3 runs 16 residues. In nucleotides, the CDR3 is TGTGCCAGCAGTTACTCGATTCAGGGCTCTGGAAACACCATATATTTT. It translates to CASSYSIQGSGNTIYF.

V gene TRBV11-2 combines with J gene TRBJ1-5, with D unclear. The germline CDR1 and CDR2 sequences are SGHAT and FQNNGV. The CDR3 is 12 residues long. Trimming removed 4 bases at V and 7 bases at J, with 8 bases between. The CDR3 DNA reads as TGTGCCAGCAGCTCAGTGTCGCAGCCCCAGCATTTT. Protein sequence: CASSSVSQPQHF.

The gene calls are TRBV6-6 and TRBJ1-2, with D hard to call. Trimming shortened V by 4 bases and J by 2 bases, and 11 bases separated the two germline ends. The CDR3 is made up of 14 amino acids. CDR1 and CDR2 (germline): MNHNY, SVGAGI (reference sequence). The CDR3 sequence: CASSLKPRNYGYTF. The DNA of the CDR3 is TGTGCCAGCAGTTTAAAGCCCCGAAACTATGGCTACACCTTC.

The chain links TRBV4-2 to TRBJ1-2; TRBD1 agrees at 8 bases. This CDR3 is 16 amino acids long. The germline V gene has CDR1 LGHNA and CDR2 YNFKEQ. The V segment lost 0 bases and the J segment 7 bases; nucleotides outside the gene matches: 10. CDR3 residues: CASSQDGQGATIGYTF. In DNA form, the CDR3 reads TGTGCCAGCAGCCAAGATGGGCAGGGGGCAACCATTGGCTACACCTTC.

This chain links TRBV2 with TRBJ2-6; TRBD1 agrees at 7 bases. From germline, CDR1 is SNHLY and CDR2 FYNNEI. The ends lost 6 bases at V and 3 bases at J; junction bases unmatched: 5. The CDR3 is 15 residues long. The CDR3 loop is CASRQGPSGANVLTF. The CDR3 bases are TGTGCCAGCAGACAGGGGCCGAGTGGGGCCAACGTCCTGACTTTC.

J is TRBJ2-3 and V is TRBV19, with D tentatively TRBD1 (6 bases). V was clipped by 4 bases and J by 2 bases, with 10 bases between them. Germline assignment: CDR1 LNHDA and CDR2 SQIVND (reference sequence). The CDR3 is 14 residues long. CDR3 loop: CASSTRTATDTQYF. DNA of the CDR3: TGTGCCAGTAGTACCAGGACAGCCACAGATACGCAGTATTTT.

This clone was counted a single time. The V and J genes are TRBV5-4 and TRBJ2-3; D is possibly TRBD1 (6 bases). This CDR3 has 15 residues. The germline V gene encodes CDR1 SGHNT and CDR2 YYREEE (reference sequence). Trimming left V 4 bases short and J 2 bases short, with 14 bases between. DNA for the CDR3: TGTGCCAGCAGCAAGGATCAGGGGCTCACAGATACGCAGTATTTT. As protein: CASSKDQGLTDTQYF.

This clone was observed a single time. This chain connects TRBV18 to TRBJ1-1; 9 bases align to TRBD1. Germline V gives CDR1 KGHSH, CDR2 LQKENI. V lost 2 bases to trimming and J lost 6 bases; unmatched junction nucleotides: 7. The CDR3 runs to 15 residues. In DNA form, the CDR3 reads TGTGCCAGCTCACCAGTGGGACAGGGAAGGGCTGAAGCTTTCTTT. This encodes CASSPVGQGRAEAFF.

The V gene is TRBV27, the J gene TRBJ1-6; 7 bases map to TRBD1. J was trimmed by 9 bases and V by 4 bases; bases with no gene match: 15. Germline V CDR1 and CDR2: MNHEY, SMNVEV (reference sequence). This CDR3 is 17 amino acids long. CDR3: CASSSQGVVSISSPLHF. The CDR3 bases are TGTGCCAGCAGTTCCCAGGGGGTTGTATCCATATCTTCACCCCTCCACTTT.

The chain is built from TRBV28 and TRBJ1-1; the D gene is possibly TRBD1 (6 bases). The V and J ends lost 6 bases and 7 bases respectively, with 12 bases between them. Germline V gene data show CDR1 as MDHEN and CDR2 as SYDVKM. CDR3 length equals 12 residues. This chain's CDR3 is CASSFRTDEAFF. As DNA, the CDR3 is TGTGCCAGCAGCTTCCGGACAGATGAAGCTTTCTTT.

The chain couples TRBV28 to TRBJ2-2; TRBD1 is a possible D gene (5 bases). CDR3 length equals 14 residues. Looked up from germline, CDR1 is MDHEN and CDR2 is SYDVKM. Trimming cost V 10 bases and J 1 base, with 13 bases left between them. The chain's CDR3 is CATTPGQNTGELFF. The CDR3 DNA reads TGTGCCACCACTCCAGGGCAGAACACCGGGGAGCTGTTTTTT.

This clone was counted only a few times. This chain links TRBV19 with TRBJ1-2; D is undetermined. CDR3 size: 15 residues. Deletions cut 3 bases from V and 5 bases from J, with 16 bases between. CDR1 and CDR2 from the germline V gene are LNHDA and SQIVND (reference sequence). CDR3 nucleotide sequence: TGTGCCAGTAGTATCCAAGACGGAGGATCTTATGGCTACACCTTC. Its protein is CASSIQDGGSYGYTF. Filled out from reference TRBV19 and TRBJ1-2, the complete variable domain reads DGGITQSPKYLFRKEGQNVTLSCEQNLNHDAMYWYRQDPGQGLRLIYYSQIVNDFQKGDIAEGYSVSREKKESFPLTVTSAQKNPTAFYLCASSIQDGGSYGYTFGSGTRLTVV.

This sequence joins TRBV19 and TRBJ2-3; 9 bases agree with TRBD2. This CDR3 has 14 amino acids. V gave up 8 bases and J gave up 3 bases; unmatched junction bases: 6. Germline V gene data show CDR1 as LNHDA and CDR2 as SQIVND (reference sequence). The CDR3 loop is CASGLAGFTDTQYF. Written as DNA, the CDR3 is TGTGCCAGTGGGCTAGCGGGATTTACAGATACGCAGTATTTT.

In DNA form, the CDR3 reads TGTGCCAGCAGCTCGCCTCAATTCCGGGAAGAGACCCAGTACTTC. Translation: CASSSPQFREETQYF. The chain links TRBV5-4 to TRBJ2-5; D is ambiguous. The CDR3 runs 15 residues. Germline loops: CDR1 SGHNT, CDR2 YYREEE (reference sequence). V lost 3 bases and J 3 bases, leaving 15 bases between the germline ends.

The V call is TRBV5-6, the J call TRBJ1-1; 8 bases fit TRBD1. This CDR3 has 13 amino acids. The V and J ends lost 5 bases and 4 bases, in that order; junction bases with no gene match: 4. CDR1 and CDR2 (germline): SGHDT, YYEEEE. CDR3 loop: CASRRTGSTEAFF. The CDR3 nucleotides are TGTGCCAGCAGGCGGACAGGGAGCACTGAAGCTTTCTTT.